The rows below give T cell receptor beta chains drawn from one sample of a study of cytomegalovirus exposure and HLA in healthy donors. Libraries were prepared by immunoSEQ multiplex PCR; TCRdb keeps only in-frame clonotypes and omits some of them. Its clone listing holds some 44,000 clones. Sequenced: PBMCs. These receptors all stem from a woman younger than 45 in good health and CMV-seronegative. The CDR3 runs from the conserved cysteine through the conserved F or W. Fields, in order: D gene, J gene, V gene, CDR3 DNA, CDR3 protein. The D gene is left open where the match is weak.

D gene: .; J gene: TRBJ1-1; V gene: TRBV29-1; CDR3 DNA: TGCAGCGTCCCATCGAGAACTGAAGCTTTCTTT; CDR3 protein: CSVPSRTEAFF
D gene: TRBD2; J gene: TRBJ2-7; V gene: TRBV10-3; CDR3 DNA: TGTGCCATCAGTGAGTCGGCTAGCGGGAGTTACGAGCAGTACTTC; CDR3 protein: CAISESASGSYEQYF
D gene: TRBD1; J gene: TRBJ1-1; V gene: TRBV6-1; CDR3 DNA: TGTGCCAGCAACCGAGGATATACAGGGGGGGAAGCTTTCTTT; CDR3 protein: CASNRGYTGGEAFF
D gene: TRBD2; J gene: TRBJ2-5; V gene: TRBV19; CDR3 DNA: TGTGCCAGTAGTTCAGCGGGGGCTGCACGGGAGACCCAGTACTTC; CDR3 protein: CASSSAGAARETQYF
D gene: TRBD2; J gene: TRBJ2-7; V gene: TRBV28; CDR3 DNA: TGTGCCCTTGGCGGGAGCCCCACCTACGAGCAGTACTTC; CDR3 protein: CALGGSPTYEQYF
D gene: TRBD2; J gene: TRBJ2-1; V gene: TRBV30; CDR3 DNA: TGTGCCTGGAGTGTTTGGTCTAGCGGGAGTGATGAGCAGTTCTTC; CDR3 protein: CAWSVWSSGSDEQFF
D gene: .; J gene: TRBJ1-1; V gene: TRBV5-1; CDR3 DNA: TGCGCCAGCAGCTTGTCAGGGTTAGGGATGAACACTGAAGCTTTCTTT; CDR3 protein: CASSLSGLGMNTEAFF
D gene: TRBD2; J gene: TRBJ2-2; V gene: TRBV6-1; CDR3 DNA: TGTGCCAGCAGCCGTAGCGGGAGGAACACCGGGGAGCTGTTTTTT; CDR3 protein: CASSRSGRNTGELFF
D gene: .; J gene: TRBJ2-7; V gene: TRBV14; CDR3 DNA: TGTGCCAGCAGCCAAGGGCCCCAGGGTTTCTACGAGCAGTACTTC; CDR3 protein: CASSQGPQGFYEQYF
D gene: .; J gene: TRBJ1-3; V gene: TRBV14; CDR3 DNA: TGTGCCAGCAGCCAGTCAGGGGTCGCTGGAAACACCATATATTTT; CDR3 protein: CASSQSGVAGNTIYF
D gene: .; J gene: TRBJ1-5; V gene: TRBV11-2; CDR3 DNA: TGTGCCAGCAGCACTGCCGTGAATCAGCCCCAGCATTTT; CDR3 protein: CASSTAVNQPQHF
D gene: TRBD2; J gene: TRBJ2-7; V gene: TRBV29-1; CDR3 DNA: TGCAGCGTTGAAATGGCGGGAGGTCCCAGCTACGAGCAGTACTTC; CDR3 protein: CSVEMAGGPSYEQYF
D gene: TRBD2; J gene: TRBJ2-7; V gene: TRBV18; CDR3 DNA: TGTGCCAGCTCATCCACTAGCGGGAGAATCGACGAGCAGTACTTC; CDR3 protein: CASSSTSGRIDEQYF
D gene: TRBD2; J gene: TRBJ2-3; V gene: TRBV30; CDR3 DNA: TGTGCCTGGAGTGACGGCGGGAGAGGGACAGATACGCAGTATTTT; CDR3 protein: CAWSDGGRGTDTQYF
D gene: TRBD2; J gene: TRBJ2-3; V gene: TRBV4-1; CDR3 DNA: TGCGCCAGCAGCCAAGTTTTAGCGGGAGGGACGACAGATACGCAGTATTTT; CDR3 protein: CASSQVLAGGTTDTQYF
D gene: TRBD2; J gene: TRBJ2-2; V gene: TRBV5-1; CDR3 DNA: TGCGCCAGCACTCGACTAGCTGGGACCGGGGAGCTGTTTTTT; CDR3 protein: CASTRLAGTGELFF
D gene: TRBD2; J gene: TRBJ2-7; V gene: TRBV4-2; CDR3 DNA: TGTGCCAGCAGCGCAGAACTAGCGGGGATTTACGAGCAGTACTTC; CDR3 protein: CASSAELAGIYEQYF
D gene: TRBD1; J gene: TRBJ2-1; V gene: TRBV7-9; CDR3 DNA: TGTGCCAGCAGCCGGGACAGGGGGCTGCCCTCCTACAATGAGCAGTTCTTC; CDR3 protein: CASSRDRGLPSYNEQFF
D gene: .; J gene: TRBJ2-3; V gene: TRBV12-5; CDR3 DNA: TGTGCTAGTGGTTCGGGCCACAGGACCTTCCCACCAGATACGCAGTATTTT; CDR3 protein: CASGSGHRTFPPDTQYF
D gene: .; J gene: TRBJ2-7; V gene: TRBV5-4; CDR3 DNA: TGTGCCAGCAGCTTGGCCAGAGGTAGCAGTTACGAGCAGTACTTC; CDR3 protein: CASSLARGSSYEQYF
D gene: TRBD2; J gene: TRBJ2-1; V gene: TRBV28; CDR3 DNA: TGTGCCAGCAGTTTGGAGACTAGCGGGAGAAGCAATGAGCAGTTCTTC; CDR3 protein: CASSLETSGRSNEQFF
D gene: .; J gene: TRBJ1-1; V gene: TRBV6-1; CDR3 DNA: TGTGCCAGCGGGAGGCGTCGGACGAACACTGAAGCTTTCTTT; CDR3 protein: CASGRRRTNTEAFF
D gene: .; J gene: TRBJ2-1; V gene: TRBV11-3; CDR3 DNA: TGTGCCAGCAGCTTAGATGCACAGCTCAATGAGCAGTTCTTC; CDR3 protein: CASSLDAQLNEQFF
D gene: TRBD1; J gene: TRBJ1-5; V gene: TRBV6-5; CDR3 DNA: TGTGCCAGCACCCAGACAGGGGACGGCAGACAGCCCCAGCATTTT; CDR3 protein: CASTQTGDGRQPQHF
D gene: .; J gene: TRBJ2-2; V gene: TRBV9; CDR3 DNA: TGTGCCAGCAGCGTAGACAGGACAGCTCCGAACACCGGGGAGCTGTTTTTT; CDR3 protein: CASSVDRTAPNTGELFF
D gene: .; J gene: TRBJ1-1; V gene: TRBV6-5; CDR3 DNA: TGTGCCAGCAGTTATGGCTGGAACACTGAAGCTTTCTTT; CDR3 protein: CASSYGWNTEAFF
D gene: TRBD1; J gene: TRBJ1-5; V gene: TRBV9; CDR3 DNA: TGTGCCAGCAGCGTAGGAGGGGGCTCTCAGCCCCAGCATTTT; CDR3 protein: CASSVGGGSQPQHF
D gene: .; J gene: TRBJ1-2; V gene: TRBV29-1; CDR3 DNA: TGCAGCGCCGGGGAGCCTTCTAACTATGGCTACACCTTC; CDR3 protein: CSAGEPSNYGYTF
D gene: TRBD1; J gene: TRBJ2-7; V gene: TRBV28; CDR3 DNA: TGTGCCAGCAGCTCGTGGGACAGGGGTTACGAGCAGTACTTC; CDR3 protein: CASSSWDRGYEQYF
D gene: TRBD2; J gene: TRBJ2-5; V gene: TRBV4-1; CDR3 DNA: TGCGCCAGCAGCCCGTTAGCGGGAGGGCCCGTGACCCAGTACTTC; CDR3 protein: CASSPLAGGPVTQYF
D gene: TRBD1; J gene: TRBJ2-1; V gene: TRBV5-6; CDR3 DNA: TGTGCCAGCAGCTCCCTAGGGGGCGTGAATGAGCAGTTCTTC; CDR3 protein: CASSSLGGVNEQFF
D gene: .; J gene: TRBJ1-1; V gene: TRBV19; CDR3 DNA: TGTGCCAGTAGTATGGGCGGACAGTTCACTGAAGCTTTCTTT; CDR3 protein: CASSMGGQFTEAFF
D gene: .; J gene: TRBJ2-7; V gene: TRBV6-6; CDR3 DNA: TGTGCCAGCAGTTACTCGGAGGCTCCCAACGAGCAGTACTTC; CDR3 protein: CASSYSEAPNEQYF
D gene: TRBD1; J gene: TRBJ1-1; V gene: TRBV4-1; CDR3 DNA: TGCGCCAGCAGCCAAGATTGGACAGGGGCCCCCGGGGAGAACACTGAAGCTTTCTTT; CDR3 protein: CASSQDWTGAPGENTEAFF
D gene: .; J gene: TRBJ1-1; V gene: TRBV27; CDR3 DNA: TGTGCCAGCAGGTTTTCTAACACTGAAGCTTTCTTT; CDR3 protein: CASRFSNTEAFF
D gene: TRBD2; J gene: TRBJ2-3; V gene: TRBV5-1; CDR3 DNA: TGCGCCAGCAGCTTGATGGGGCGGGAGGATACGCAGTATTTT; CDR3 protein: CASSLMGREDTQYF
D gene: TRBD1; J gene: TRBJ2-4; V gene: TRBV11-2; CDR3 DNA: TGTGCCAGCAGCCCACGGGACAGCACCAAAAACATTCAGTACTTC; CDR3 protein: CASSPRDSTKNIQYF
D gene: .; J gene: TRBJ1-4; V gene: TRBV5-1; CDR3 DNA: TGCGCCAGCAGCTCTCAGGGGAATGGGGGTGAAAAACTGTTTTTT; CDR3 protein: CASSSQGNGGEKLFF